These 10 T cell receptor beta chains share one sample of origin, sequenced in a study of cytomegalovirus exposure and HLA in healthy donors. The assay was immunoSEQ multiplex PCR, and TCRdb's table has in-frame clones only and misses some. The table shows roughly 270,000 clones, with around nine tenths occurring only once. Sequenced input: PBMCs. These TCRs come from a woman aged 18-29 years in good health and CMV-seronegative.

Ten or more counts support this clone. V is TRBV28 and J is TRBJ1-1; D gene unclear. The CDR3 runs 14 residues. Trimming shortened V by 7 bases and J by 3 bases, and 15 bases separated the two germline ends. Germline-derived CDR1 and CDR2 are MDHEN and SYDVKM. This CDR3 is CASTGGFVHTEAFF. CDR3 sequence (DNA): TGTGCCAGCACGGGCGGGTTTGTGCACACTGAAGCTTTCTTT.

The CDR3 DNA sequence: TGTGCCAGCAGCCTACCGACAGCTATCTATGGCTACACCTTC. Translated: CASSLPTAIYGYTF. This chain links TRBV7-3 with TRBJ1-2; possible D gene TRBD1, 5 bases. The CDR3 is 14 residues long. Trimming removed 5 bases from V and 4 bases from J, with 14 bases in between. CDR1 is SGHTA, CDR2 FQGTGA, per germline.

The chain uses TRBV19 and TRBJ2-1; tentatively, D is TRBD2 (5 bases). Germline V gene lookup returns CDR1 LNHDA and CDR2 SQIVND (reference sequence). The CDR3 length is 14 residues. The V end lost 6 bases, the J end lost 5 bases, and 14 bases lay between the germline ends. The DNA of the CDR3 is TGTGCCAGTAGGACCGTAGCCGGGGACAATGAGCAGTTCTTC. This sequence encodes CASRTVAGDNEQFF.

CDR3 region: CASSRQGVFEAFF. CDR3 nucleotide sequence: TGTGCCAGCAGTCGACAGGGGGTCTTTGAAGCTTTCTTT. The genes are TRBV6-5 and TRBJ1-1; 9 bases align to TRBD1. The length of the CDR3 is 13 residues. From germline, CDR1 is MNHEY and CDR2 SVGAGI. Trimming removed 5 bases from V and 7 bases from J; junction bases left unmatched: 5.

The J gene is TRBJ1-1, the V gene TRBV2, with 7 positions matching TRBD1. This CDR3 has 13 residues. Unmatched junction bases numbered 12, after V lost 11 bases and J lost 6 bases. CDR1 is SNHLY, CDR2 FYNNEI, per germline. The CDR3 reads CAGRQGERSEAFF. For the CDR3, the DNA is TGTGCCGGAAGACAGGGCGAACGGTCTGAAGCTTTCTTT.

The rearrangement joins TRBV9 to TRBJ2-1, with TRBD2 matching 8 bases. CDR3 length: 16 amino acids. Germline V gives CDR1 SGDLS, CDR2 YYNGEE. Trimming took 4 bases from V and 0 from J; bases not matched to a gene: 6. The CDR3 bases are TGTGCCAGCAGCCGGGGAAGCGGGAGCTCCTACAATGAGCAGTTCTTC. It specifies CASSRGSGSSYNEQFF.

The genes are TRBV29-1 and TRBJ2-7; the D gene is possibly TRBD1 (5 bases). V was clipped by 4 bases and J by 5 bases, with 9 bases between them. The CDR3 is made up of 11 amino acids. Germline CDR1 SQVTM, CDR2 ANQGSEA. The chain's CDR3 is CSVGQGDEQYF. The CDR3 nucleotides read TGCAGCGTTGGGCAGGGTGACGAGCAGTACTTC.

This rearrangement joins TRBV28 to TRBJ1-2; 7 nucleotides agree with TRBD1. This CDR3 has 13 amino acids. Trimming cost V 1 base and J 10 bases; bases outside gene matches: 6. The germline V gene encodes CDR1 MDHEN and CDR2 SYDVKM. CDR3 nucleotides: TGTGCCAGCAGTTTATTAGGGGGCCTCGACTACACCTTC. Encoded protein: CASSLLGGLDYTF.

This clone is a singleton in its sample. CDR3 in DNA: TGTGCCAGCAGCTTGGGGACAGGGGTAAATGAAAAACTGTTTTTT. Residues: CASSLGTGVNEKLFF. V and J are TRBV11-2 and TRBJ1-4, with 10 bases that match TRBD1. The CDR3 runs to 15 residues. Germline assignment: CDR1 SGHAT and CDR2 FQNNGV. V trimming: 3 bases; J trimming: 5 bases; junction bases outside the gene matches: 3.

The V gene is TRBV7-8, the J gene TRBJ1-1; D uncertain. The CDR3 length is 15 residues. Trimming shortened V by 1 base and J by 5 bases, and 14 bases separated the two germline ends. From germline, CDR1 is SGHVS and CDR2 FQNEAQ. CDR3 in DNA: TGTGCCAGCAGCTTAGGTCGGGTTGGTGTGACTGAAGCTTTCTTT. Its protein is CASSLGRVGVTEAFF.